The 14 T cell receptor beta chains below were found in one sample sequenced in a study of T cells in Graves' hyperthyroidism and ophthalmopathy. Researchers took RNA transcripts and amplified the TCR beta CDR3 regions from them. When the TCR CDR3 underwent first-round RT-PCR, the HTBI primer set was used. TCRdb re-analysed the multiplex PCR reads in MiXCR, keeping a single row per CDR3 protein. The sample contains 650,000 to 700,000 distinct CDR3 sequences, 17% of which appear only once. Sequences were obtained from blood. These receptors were obtained from a man aged 45-65 years with Graves' hyperthyroidism.

At least ten counts were recorded for this clonotype. The V gene is TRBV30, the J gene TRBJ2-6; possibly TRBD1 or TRBD2 for D (5 bases each). CDR1 is GTSNPN, CDR2 SVGIG, per germline (reference sequence). The CDR3 has 13 amino acids. Trimming stripped 5 bases from V and 0 bases from J, with 5 bases between. CDR3 amino acids: CAWGGSGANVLTF. CDR3 nucleotides: TGTGCCTGGGGGGGCTCTGGGGCCAACGTCCTGACTTTC.

The V and J genes are TRBV20-1 and TRBJ2-1; D perhaps matches TRBD1 (5 bases). Per germline, CDR1 DFQATT and CDR2 SNEGSKA (reference sequence). The CDR3 totals 16 residues. Trimming left V 3 bases short and J 2 bases short, with 17 bases between. CDR3 DNA: TGCAGTGCTAGGCAGGGCTGGCCCAGACCCTACAATGAGCAGTTCTTC. Translated, it gives CSARQGWPRPYNEQFF.

The chain is built from TRBV19 and TRBJ2-4, with 9 bases identical to TRBD2. The length of the CDR3 is 16 residues. V gave up 5 bases and J gave up 0 bases; unmatched junction bases: 5. CDR1 and CDR2 from the germline V gene are LNHDA and SQIVND (reference sequence). The CDR3 nucleotides are TGTGCCAGTAGTGGCCGGACTAGCGTAGCCAAAAACATTCAGTACTTC. It encodes CASSGRTSVAKNIQYF. Looking up the rest from reference TRBV19 and TRBJ2-4 gives the full variable domain: DGGITQSPKYLFRKEGQNVTLSCEQNLNHDAMYWYRQDPGQGLRLIYYSQIVNDFQKGDIAEGYSVSREKKESFPLTVTSAQKNPTAFYLCASSGRTSVAKNIQYFGAGTRLSVL.

The chain uses TRBV7-9 and TRBJ1-3, with D perhaps TRBD1 (5 bases). Germline lookup yields CDR1 SEHNR and CDR2 FQNEAQ (reference sequence). V lost 0 bases and J lost 0, with 9 bases in between. The CDR3 has 16 residues. CDR3 sequence reads: CASSLADMSSGNTIYF. Here the CDR3 DNA reads TGTGCCAGCAGCTTAGCGGACATGAGCTCTGGAAACACCATATATTTT. Filled out from reference TRBV7-9 and TRBJ1-3, the complete variable domain reads DTGVSQNPRHKITKRGQNVTFRCDPISEHNRLYWYRQTLGQGPEFLTYFQNEAQLEKSRLLSDRFSAERPKGSFSTLEIQRTEQGDSAMYLCASSLADMSSGNTIYFGEGSWLTVV.

The chain recombines TRBV9 with TRBJ1-4, with no clear D. Germline loops: CDR1 SGDLS, CDR2 YYNGEE. The V end lost 0 bases, the J end lost 4 bases, and 7 bases lay between the germline ends. The CDR3 is 14 amino acids. DNA for the CDR3: TGTGCCAGCAGCGTAGGGCAGCTTAATGAAAAACTGTTTTTT. Amino acid sequence: CASSVGQLNEKLFF.

This clonotype was seen repeatedly, ten times or more. This rearrangement joins TRBV3-1 to TRBJ2-5, with TRBD2 identical over 12 bases. CDR1 and CDR2 (germline): LGHDT, YNNKEL (reference sequence). This CDR3 comprises 17 residues. Trimming removed 4 bases from V and 5 bases from J; junction bases left unmatched: 11. The CDR3 nucleotides read TGTGCCAGCAGCCCTCCAATACTAGCGGGAGGCAGGGAGACCCAGTACTTC. It specifies CASSPPILAGGRETQYF.

Many counts were recorded for this clonotype. The V and J genes are TRBV10-3 and TRBJ2-7; D is tentatively TRBD1 or TRBD2 (5 bases each). V lost 2 bases and J 2 bases, leaving 10 bases between the germline ends. The CDR3 covers 14 residues. Germline-derived CDR1 and CDR2 are ENHRY and SYGVKD. The CDR3 DNA sequence: TGTGCCATCAGTGAGAAGGGACCGGCCTACGAGCAGTACTTC. Amino acid sequence: CAISEKGPAYEQYF.

This clonotype was seen ten or more times. The CDR3 DNA sequence: TGTGCCAGCAGCCGGGGAGGCACCGGGGAGCTGTTTTTT. Amino acids: CASSRGGTGELFF. The rearrangement links TRBV7-6 to TRBJ2-2; tentative D call: TRBD2 (6 bases). This CDR3 contains 13 residues. Germline CDR1 reads SGHVS; CDR2 reads FNYEAQ. V shed 5 bases and J shed 4 bases, with 8 bases lying between them.

This clonotype was counted at least ten times. Its ends do not fully match the called genes, so a read error is possible. The chain employs TRBV5-1 and TRBJ1-2; possible D gene TRBD1, 5 bases. The length of the CDR3 is 13 residues. Germline-derived CDR1 and CDR2 are SGHRS and YFSETQ. The chain's CDR3 is CASSSQGNYGYTF. CDR3 nucleotides: TGTGCCAGCAGCTCCCAGGGAAACTATGGCTACACCTTC. Combining the CDR3 with reference TRBV5-1 and TRBJ1-2 gives the whole variable domain KAGVTQTPRYLIKTRGQQVTLSCSPISGHRSVSWYQQTPGQGLQFLFEYFSETQRNKGNFPGRFSGRQFSNSRSEMNVSTLELGDSALYLCASSSQGNYGYTFGSGTRLTVV.

This clonotype was detected ten times or more. V gene TRBV7-9 combines with J gene TRBJ2-2, with D perhaps matching TRBD1 (5 bases). Between the trimmed V and J ends, which lost 5 bases and 3 bases, there was a span of 7 bases. The CDR3 runs to 13 residues. From germline, CDR1 is SEHNR and CDR2 FQNEAQ (reference sequence). The CDR3 DNA reads as TGTGCCAGCAGCCAGACAGACACCGGGGAGCTGTTTTTT. This codes for CASSQTDTGELFF.

This clonotype was recorded at least ten times. The V and J genes are TRBV6-5 and TRBJ1-1, with D hard to call. Germline-derived CDR1 and CDR2 are MNHEY and SVGAGI. There are 16 residues in the CDR3. V lost 2 bases to trimming and J lost 0 bases, with 13 bases between them. The CDR3 region is CASSYDQAGVNTEAFF. For the CDR3, the DNA is TGTGCCAGCAGTTACGATCAGGCTGGTGTGAACACTGAAGCTTTCTTT.

There are a few counts of this clonotype. This chain links TRBV25-1 with TRBJ1-2; D gene uncertain. The CDR3 consists of 14 residues. Germline V gene data show CDR1 as MGHDK and CDR2 as SYGVNS. The V and J ends lost 4 bases and 7 bases respectively, with 16 bases between them. In DNA, the CDR3 is TGTGCCAGCAGTGGTTTTAGGAAGGATGGTGGCTACACCTTC. Translated, it gives CASSGFRKDGGYTF.

This clonotype was observed a handful of times. CDR3 nucleotide sequence: TGCGCCAGCAGCCAAGATATGTGGGATGGCTACACCTTC. Protein sequence: CASSQDMWDGYTF. V usage is TRBV4-3 and J usage is TRBJ1-2; D uncertain. The V gene's germline CDR1 is LGHNA and CDR2 YSLEER. V was clipped by 0 bases and J by 6 bases, with 8 bases between them. The CDR3 length is 13 residues.

This clonotype has a handful of counts. The chain has TRBV6-5 and TRBJ2-7, with D perhaps matching TRBD2 (7 bases). Germline lookup yields CDR1 MNHEY and CDR2 SVGAGI. CDR3 length: 14 amino acids. The V gene lost 6 bases and the J gene lost 5 bases, with 17 bases spanning the gap. The CDR3 coding sequence is TGTGCCAGCAGGGTAGGGGGGGGCCCCAACGAGCAGTACTTC. As protein: CASRVGGGPNEQYF.